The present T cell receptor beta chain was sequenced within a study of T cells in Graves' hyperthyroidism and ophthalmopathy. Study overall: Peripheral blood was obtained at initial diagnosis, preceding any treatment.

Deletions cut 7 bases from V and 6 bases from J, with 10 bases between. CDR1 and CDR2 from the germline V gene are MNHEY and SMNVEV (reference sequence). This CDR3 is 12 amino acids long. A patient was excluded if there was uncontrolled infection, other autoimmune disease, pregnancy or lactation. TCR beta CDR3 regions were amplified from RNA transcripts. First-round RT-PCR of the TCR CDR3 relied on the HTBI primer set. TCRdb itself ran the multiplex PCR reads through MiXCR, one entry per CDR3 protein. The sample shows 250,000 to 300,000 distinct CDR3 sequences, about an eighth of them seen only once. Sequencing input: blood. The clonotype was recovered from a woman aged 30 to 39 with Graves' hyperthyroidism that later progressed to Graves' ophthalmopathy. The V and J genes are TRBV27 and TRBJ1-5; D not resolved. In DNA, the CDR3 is TGTGCCAGCACGACGGGGAGTCAGCCCCAGCATTTT. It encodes CASTTGSQPQHF.